This T cell receptor (beta chain) was recorded in a study of T cells in Graves' hyperthyroidism and ophthalmopathy (dated by TCRdb to between 2017 and 2020). For the study in its entirety: Peripheral blood was sampled at the time of initial diagnosis, prior to any treatment. A discovery cohort of roughly 100 patients, 43 with Graves' ophthalmopathy and 55 to 65 with stable Graves' hyperthyroidism, was used to find distinguishing TCR V-J signatures. Whether ophthalmopathy could be predicted prospectively was tested in an independent validation cohort made up of 18 to 20 hyperthyroidism patients plus 17 patients who later progressed to ophthalmopathy. The 75 to 100 discovery patients were randomly split 7:3 into training and test sets. Thyroid tissue and blood T-cell repertoires from six Graves' hyperthyroidism patients were also compared in the study. Once sampling was done, hyperthyroidism patients were given methimazole at a starting dose of 30 mg daily, whereas ophthalmopathy patients were given high-dose intravenous methylprednisolone. The paper reports TCR Vbeta CDR3 sequencing of approximately 130 peripheral blood samples: around 41 ophthalmopathy, about 75 hyperthyroidism and around 17 progressor patients.

Unmatched junction bases come to 5, with V trimmed by 4 bases and J by 7 bases. Sequences ENHRY (CDR1) and SYGVKD (CDR2) are obtained from the germline V gene. The cysteine opens and the phenylalanine closes a CDR3 of 13 amino acids. Just the 39-base CDR3 DNA is kept, in frame starting at base 1. This clonotype showed up many times. Its antigen specificity is not known. No quality values exist for individual bases; no much larger clone is one base distant. In the ophthalmopathy patients, disease was moderately to severely active, with a Clinical Activity Score of 3 or more, a NOSPECS grade of 4 or more, and a duration of less than 3 months. Exclusion was applied to patients with uncontrolled infections, other autoimmune diseases, pregnancy or lactation. Diagnoses relied on clinical symptoms, serum thyroxine and TRAb, thyroid ultrasound and orbital computed tomography. Ficoll-Paque density gradient centrifugation was used to isolate PBMCs from approximately 11 ml of fresh peripheral blood. Trizol reagent was used to extract total RNA, and RNA quality was then checked on an Agilent 2100 Bioanalyzer.

The research as a whole found: Most expanded thyroid clonotypes (frequency above 0.001) were also detected in blood, suggesting blood repertoires may reflect thyroid immune responses. A model built on a 13 V-J signature distinguished ophthalmopathy from stable hyperthyroidism, reaching roughly 88% sensitivity and around 81% specificity in cross-validation and 80%/75% in testing. In validation, the model predicted progression to ophthalmopathy a median of roughly 6.2 months before onset, with about 64% sensitivity and 72.22% specificity. Sample size was not statistically predetermined, and investigators were not blinded to group allocation.

Amplification of TCR beta CDR3 regions was carried out from RNA transcripts. The first round of RT-PCR for the TCR CDR3 was performed with the HTBI primer set and the Qiagen OneStep RT-PCR kit. Libraries were constructed in a second round of multiplex PCR, after which size selection and purification were performed. The libraries were sequenced on an Illumina HiSeq2000 using paired-end 100 bp reads. In the source study's methods: SOAPnuke was used to process the raw data, with reads discarded if the reads contained adapters or uncalled bases, had a mean Phred below 15, or lacked an exact constant-primer or identifier match. COPE v1.2.5 was used to merge high-quality paired reads, and clonotypes were defined as unique nucleotide sequences. Clonotypes were aligned to IMGT TRBV, TRBD and TRBJ reference segments using MiTCR v1.1. Analysis was restricted to V-J combinations with a frequency above 0.0001, which covered over 98% of repertoires. The TCS score was defined as the ratio of F50 (clonal expansion) to E x V (chaos), calculated using BLOSUM62-based TCRdist between CDR3 peptides within each V-J. Welch's t-statistics and random forest reduced roughly 530 V-J features to roughly 13, which were used in a naive Bayes classifier (R e1071). TCRdb took the public reads, trimmed them with fastp at Q25, ran MiXCR for clone calling and kept in-frame beta chains. Every CDR3 protein is listed once, alongside the most common genes and DNA of its rows. The V and J calls follow TCRdb's processing rather than the paper's. The sample contains approximately 430,000 distinct CDR3 sequences, roughly 14% of them found a single time. Of the sample, over 10% falls within the top ten clones.

Sequenced input: blood. This receptor was identified in a young man with Graves' ophthalmopathy. This receptor chain uses TRBV10-3 and TRBJ1-1, and 8 junction bases match TRBD1. The CDR3 region: CAISVDREHEAFF. Here is the DNA: TGTGCCATCAGTGTGGACAGGGAACATGAAGCTTTCTTT.